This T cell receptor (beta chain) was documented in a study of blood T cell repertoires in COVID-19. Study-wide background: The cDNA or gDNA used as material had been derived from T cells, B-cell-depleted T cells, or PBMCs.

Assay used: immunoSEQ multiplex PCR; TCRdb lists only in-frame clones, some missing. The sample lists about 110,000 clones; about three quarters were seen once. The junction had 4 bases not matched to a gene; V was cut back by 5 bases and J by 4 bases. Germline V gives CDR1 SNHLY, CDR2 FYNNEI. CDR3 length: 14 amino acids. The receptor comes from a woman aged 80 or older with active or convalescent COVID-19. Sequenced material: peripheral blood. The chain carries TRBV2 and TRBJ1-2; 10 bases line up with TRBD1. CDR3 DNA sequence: TGTGCCAGCAGTCGGGACAGGGGAACCTATGGCTACACCTTC. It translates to CASSRDRGTYGYTF. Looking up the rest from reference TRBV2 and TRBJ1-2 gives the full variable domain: EPEVTQTPSHQVTQMGQEVILRCVPISNHLYFYWYRQILGQKVEFLVSFYNNEISEKSEIFDDQFSVERPDGSNFTLKIRSTKLEDSAMYFCASSRDRGTYGYTFGSGTRLTVV.